The 5 T cell receptor beta chains below were found in one sample sequenced in a study of blood T cell repertoires in COVID-19. Profiling relied on immunoSEQ multiplex PCR, and the TCRdb table lists in-frame clones only, not all of them. Of about 180,000 clones in the sample, around 83% were seen once. The sequencing sample was made of peripheral blood. These receptors were collected from a human donor in a cohort sampled during active COVID-19.

This chain uses TRBV21-1 with TRBJ1-2; the tabulated D call, TRBD1, remains unverified against the DNA. TRBV21-1 is an annotated pseudogene. This CDR3 is built from 13 residues. The CDR3 bases are TGTGCCAGCAGCAAGGAAGGGGCGAGGGGCTACACCTTC. It codes for CASSKEGARGYTF.

A few counts support this clone. The chain joins TRBV11-1 to TRBJ2-7, with D hard to call. The germline V gene encodes CDR1 SGHAT and CDR2 FQDESV (reference sequence). V lost 5 bases to trimming and J lost 4 bases, with 21 bases between them. This CDR3 contains 16 residues. The CDR3 here is CASSRLSTRMGYEQYF. CDR3 nucleotide sequence: TGTGCCAGCAGCCGGTTATCGACGCGGATGGGTTACGAGCAGTACTTC.

In this sample, this clone turned up a few times. Other nucleotide sequences from this sample produce the same CDR3. The chain is built from TRBV27 and TRBJ2-7; 7 bases fit TRBD1. Looked up from germline, CDR1 is MNHEY and CDR2 is SMNVEV (reference sequence). Trimming removed 5 bases from V and 0 bases from J; junction bases left unmatched: 4. The CDR3 is 14 residues long. For the CDR3, the DNA is TGTGCCAGCAGTCGGACAGGAAGCTCCTACGAGCAGTACTTC. Translation gives CASSRTGSSYEQYF.

This clone occurred a few times. The chain recombines TRBV10-3 with TRBJ1-1, with D possibly being TRBD1 (6 bases). Germline CDR1 reads ENHRY; CDR2 reads SYGVKD. CDR3 length: 13 residues. Trimming cost V 0 bases and J 5 bases, with 7 bases left between them. The CDR3 nucleotides are TGTGCCATCAGTGAGTCAGGGGGAACTGAAGCTTTCTTT. Amino acids: CAISESGGTEAFF.

The genes are TRBV6-2 or TRBV6-3 and TRBJ2-3; no clear D. V was cut by 0 bases and J by 2 bases, with 12 bases left in between. CDR1 is MNHEY, CDR2 SVGEGT, per germline. The CDR3 spans 16 residues. The CDR3 loop is CASSYSRRSLTDTQYF. For the CDR3, the DNA is TGTGCCAGCAGTTACTCGAGGAGATCCCTCACAGATACGCAGTATTTT.